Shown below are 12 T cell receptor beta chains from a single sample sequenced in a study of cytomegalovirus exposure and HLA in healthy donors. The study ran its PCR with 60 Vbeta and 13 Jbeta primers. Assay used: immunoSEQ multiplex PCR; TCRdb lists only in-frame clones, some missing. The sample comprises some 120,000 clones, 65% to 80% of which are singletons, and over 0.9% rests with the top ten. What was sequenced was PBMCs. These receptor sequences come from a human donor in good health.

CDR3: CASSSGVWNTEAFF. The CDR3 nucleotides read TGCGCCAGCAGCTCCGGAGTATGGAACACTGAAGCTTTCTTT. The chain is built from TRBV5-1 and TRBJ1-1; D is ambiguous. The CDR3 consists of 14 residues. The germline gives CDR1 SGHRS, CDR2 YFSETQ. Trimming took off 3 bases at V and 1 base at J, with 10 bases between the two ends.

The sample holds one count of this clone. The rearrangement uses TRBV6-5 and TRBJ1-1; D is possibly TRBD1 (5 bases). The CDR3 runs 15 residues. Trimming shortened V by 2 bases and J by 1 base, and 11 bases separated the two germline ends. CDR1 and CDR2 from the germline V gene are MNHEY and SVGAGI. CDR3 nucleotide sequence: TGTGCCAGCAGTTACGAGGGACTGGGGAACACTGAAGCTTTCTTT. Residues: CASSYEGLGNTEAFF.

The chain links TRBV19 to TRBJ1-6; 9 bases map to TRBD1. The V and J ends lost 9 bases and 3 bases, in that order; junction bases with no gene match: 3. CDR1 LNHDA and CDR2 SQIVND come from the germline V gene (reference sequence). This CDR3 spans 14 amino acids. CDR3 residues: CASRDRVYNSPLHF. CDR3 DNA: TGTGCCAGCCGGGACAGGGTCTATAATTCACCCCTCCACTTT.

The CDR3 DNA sequence: TGCGCCAGCAGTGAACGCGGGGGGGCCGGTGACGAGCAGTACTTC. This codes for CASSERGGAGDEQYF. This chain uses TRBV10-1 with TRBJ2-7; 9 nucleotides align to TRBD2. CDR3 length: 15 amino acids. The germline CDR1 and CDR2 sequences are WNHNN and SYGVQD (reference sequence). Trimming removed 3 bases from V and 5 bases from J; junction bases left unmatched: 8.

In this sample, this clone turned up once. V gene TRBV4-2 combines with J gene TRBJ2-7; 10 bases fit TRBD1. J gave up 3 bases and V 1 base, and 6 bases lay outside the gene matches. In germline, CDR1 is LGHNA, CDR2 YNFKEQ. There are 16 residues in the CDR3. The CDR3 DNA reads TGTGCCAGCAGCCAAGTAATAGGGGACAGGGGCTACGAGCAGTACTTC. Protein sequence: CASSQVIGDRGYEQYF.

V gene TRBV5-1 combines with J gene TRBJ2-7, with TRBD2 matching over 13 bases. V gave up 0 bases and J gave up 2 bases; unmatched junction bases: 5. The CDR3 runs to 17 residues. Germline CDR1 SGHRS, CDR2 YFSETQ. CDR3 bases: TGCGCCAGCAGCTTGGTGACTAGCGGGGGGCGAACCTACGAGCAGTACTTC. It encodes CASSLVTSGGRTYEQYF.

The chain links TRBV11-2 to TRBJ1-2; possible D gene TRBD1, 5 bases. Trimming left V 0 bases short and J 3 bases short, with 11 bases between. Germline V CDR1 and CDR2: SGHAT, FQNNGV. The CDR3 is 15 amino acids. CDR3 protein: CASSLDWEQDYGYTF. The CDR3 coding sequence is TGTGCCAGCAGCTTAGATTGGGAACAGGACTATGGCTACACCTTC.

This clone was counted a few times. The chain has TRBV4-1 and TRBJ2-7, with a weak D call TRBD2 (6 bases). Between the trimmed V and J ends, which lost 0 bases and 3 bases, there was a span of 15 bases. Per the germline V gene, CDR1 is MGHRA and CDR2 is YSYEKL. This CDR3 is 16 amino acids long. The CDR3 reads CASSQEWPSANYEQYF. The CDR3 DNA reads TGCGCCAGCAGCCAAGAATGGCCTAGCGCTAACTACGAGCAGTACTTC.

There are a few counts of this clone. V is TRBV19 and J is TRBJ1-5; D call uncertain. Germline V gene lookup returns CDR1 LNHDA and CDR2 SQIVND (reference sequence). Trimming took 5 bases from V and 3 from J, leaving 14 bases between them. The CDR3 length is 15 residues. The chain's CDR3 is CASSRGRLFNQPQHF. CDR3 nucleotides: TGTGCCAGTAGTCGAGGAAGACTATTCAATCAGCCCCAGCATTTT.

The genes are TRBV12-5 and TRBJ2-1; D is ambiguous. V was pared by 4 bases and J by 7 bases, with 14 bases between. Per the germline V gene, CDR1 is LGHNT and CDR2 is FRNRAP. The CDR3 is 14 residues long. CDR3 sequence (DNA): TGTGCTAGTGGTTCTAACCTTCAGGTTAATGAGCAGTTCTTC. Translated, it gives CASGSNLQVNEQFF. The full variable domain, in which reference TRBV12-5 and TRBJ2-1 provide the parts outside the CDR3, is DARVTQTPRHKVTEMGQEVTMRCQPILGHNTVFWYRQTMMQGLELLAYFRNRAPLDDSGMPKDRFSAEMPDATLATLKIQPSEPRDSAVYFCASGSNLQVNEQFFGPGTRLTVL.

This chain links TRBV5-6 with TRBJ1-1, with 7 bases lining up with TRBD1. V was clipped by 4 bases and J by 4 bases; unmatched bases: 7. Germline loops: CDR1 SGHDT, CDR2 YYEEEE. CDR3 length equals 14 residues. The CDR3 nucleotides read TGTGCCAGCAGCCGACAGGGAATGGTCACTGAAGCTTTCTTT. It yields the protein CASSRQGMVTEAFF.

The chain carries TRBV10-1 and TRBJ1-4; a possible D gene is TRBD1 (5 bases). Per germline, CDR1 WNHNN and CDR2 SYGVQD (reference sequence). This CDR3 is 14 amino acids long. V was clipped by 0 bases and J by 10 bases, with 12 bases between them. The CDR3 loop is CASSESKAGGKLFF. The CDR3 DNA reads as TGCGCCAGCAGTGAGTCCAAAGCCGGGGGAAAACTGTTTTTT.